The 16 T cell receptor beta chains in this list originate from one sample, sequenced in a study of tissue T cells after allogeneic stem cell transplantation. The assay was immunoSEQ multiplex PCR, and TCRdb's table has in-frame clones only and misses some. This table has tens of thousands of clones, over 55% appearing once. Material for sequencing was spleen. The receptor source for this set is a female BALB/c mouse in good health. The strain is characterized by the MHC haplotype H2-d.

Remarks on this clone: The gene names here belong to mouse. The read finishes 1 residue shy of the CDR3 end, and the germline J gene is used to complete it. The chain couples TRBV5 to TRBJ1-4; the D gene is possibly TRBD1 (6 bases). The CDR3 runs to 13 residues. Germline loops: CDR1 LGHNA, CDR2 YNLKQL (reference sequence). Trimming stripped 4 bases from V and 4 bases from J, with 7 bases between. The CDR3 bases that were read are TGTGCCAGCAGCCGGGACAACAACGAAAGATTATTT. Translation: CASSRDNNERLF. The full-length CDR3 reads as CASSRDNNERLFF.

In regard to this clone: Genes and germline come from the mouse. The part of the CDR3 DNA that was read is TGTGCCAGCAGTTGGGGGGGGCACTCCGACTACACC. The encoded protein is CASSWGGHSDYT. The entire CDR3 reads CASSWGGHSDYTF. The chain has TRBV15 and TRBJ1-2, with a tentative D call TRBD1 (6 bases). Read sequence stops 1 residue before the CDR3 end, and the germline J gene provides the missing end. From germline, CDR1 is SGHND and CDR2 FRSKSL. This CDR3 is 13 amino acids long. The V and J ends lost 4 bases and 3 bases respectively, with 9 bases between them.

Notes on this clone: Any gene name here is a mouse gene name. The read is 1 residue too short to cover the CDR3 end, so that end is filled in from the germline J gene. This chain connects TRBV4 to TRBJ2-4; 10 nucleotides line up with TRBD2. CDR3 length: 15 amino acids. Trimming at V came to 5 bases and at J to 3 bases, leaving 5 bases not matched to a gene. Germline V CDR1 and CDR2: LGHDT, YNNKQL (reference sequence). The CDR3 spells CASSATGGWQNTLYF. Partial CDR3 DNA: TGTGCCAGCAGCGCGACTGGGGGGTGGCAAAACACCTTGTAC.

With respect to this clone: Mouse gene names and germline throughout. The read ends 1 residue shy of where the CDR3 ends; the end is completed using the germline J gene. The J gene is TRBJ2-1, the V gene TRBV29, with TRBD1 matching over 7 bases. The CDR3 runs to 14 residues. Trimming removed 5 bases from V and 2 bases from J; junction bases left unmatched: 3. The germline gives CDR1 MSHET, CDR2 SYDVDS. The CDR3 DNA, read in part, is TGTGCTAGCAGTCCTGGACAGGACTATGCTGAGCAGTTC. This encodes CASSPGQDYAEQF. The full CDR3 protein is CASSPGQDYAEQFF.

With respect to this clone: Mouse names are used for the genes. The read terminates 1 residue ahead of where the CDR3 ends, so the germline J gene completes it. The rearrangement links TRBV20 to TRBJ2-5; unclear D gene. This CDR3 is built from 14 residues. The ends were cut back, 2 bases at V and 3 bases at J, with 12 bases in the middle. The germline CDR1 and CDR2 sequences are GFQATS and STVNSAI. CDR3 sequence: CGARPPAAQDTQYF. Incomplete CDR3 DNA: TGTGGTGCTAGGCCCCCGGCAGCACAAGACACCCAGTAC.

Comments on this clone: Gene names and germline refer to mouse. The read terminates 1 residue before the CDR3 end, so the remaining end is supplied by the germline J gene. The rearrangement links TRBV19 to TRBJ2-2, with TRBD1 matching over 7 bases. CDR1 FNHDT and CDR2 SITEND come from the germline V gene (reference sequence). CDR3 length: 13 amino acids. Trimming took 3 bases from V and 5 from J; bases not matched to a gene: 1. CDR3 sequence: CASSTGQTGQLYF. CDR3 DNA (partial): TGTGCCAGCAGTACGGGACAGACCGGGCAGCTCTAC.

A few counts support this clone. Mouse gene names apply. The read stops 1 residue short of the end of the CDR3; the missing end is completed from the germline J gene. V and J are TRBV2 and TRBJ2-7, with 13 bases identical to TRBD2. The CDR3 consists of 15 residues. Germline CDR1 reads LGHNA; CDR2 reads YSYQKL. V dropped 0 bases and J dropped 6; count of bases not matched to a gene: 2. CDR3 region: CASSQDGLGGREQYF. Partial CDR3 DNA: TGTGCCAGCAGCCAAGATGGACTGGGGGGGCGTGAACAGTAC.

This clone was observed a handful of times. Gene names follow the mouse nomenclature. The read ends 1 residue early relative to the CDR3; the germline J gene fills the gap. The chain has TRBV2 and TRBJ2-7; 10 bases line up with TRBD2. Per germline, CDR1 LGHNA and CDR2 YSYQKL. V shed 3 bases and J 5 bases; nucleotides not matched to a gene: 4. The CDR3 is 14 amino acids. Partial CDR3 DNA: TGTGCCAGCAGCCAGGGGACTGGGGTCGATGAACAGTAC. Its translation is CASSQGTGVDEQY. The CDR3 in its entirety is CASSQGTGVDEQYF.

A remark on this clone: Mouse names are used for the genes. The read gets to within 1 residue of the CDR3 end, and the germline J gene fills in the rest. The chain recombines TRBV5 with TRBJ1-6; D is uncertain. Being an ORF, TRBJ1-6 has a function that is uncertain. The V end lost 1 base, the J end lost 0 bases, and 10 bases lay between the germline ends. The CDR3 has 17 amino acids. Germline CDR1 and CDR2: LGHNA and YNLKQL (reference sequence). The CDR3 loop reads CASSQVPTHSYNSPLYF. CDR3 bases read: TGTGCCAGCAGCCAAGTCCCAACCCATTCCTATAATTCGCCCCTCTAC.

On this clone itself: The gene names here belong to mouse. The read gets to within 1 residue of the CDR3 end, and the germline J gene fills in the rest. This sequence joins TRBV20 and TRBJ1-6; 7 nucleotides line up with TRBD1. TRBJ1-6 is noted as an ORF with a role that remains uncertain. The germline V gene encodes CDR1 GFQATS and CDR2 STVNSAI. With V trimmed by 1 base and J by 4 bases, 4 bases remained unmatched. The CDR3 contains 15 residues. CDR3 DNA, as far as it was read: TGTGGTGCTAGGGCCGACAGGGATTATAATTCGCCCCTCTAC. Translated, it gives CGARADRDYNSPLY. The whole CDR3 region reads CGARADRDYNSPLYF.

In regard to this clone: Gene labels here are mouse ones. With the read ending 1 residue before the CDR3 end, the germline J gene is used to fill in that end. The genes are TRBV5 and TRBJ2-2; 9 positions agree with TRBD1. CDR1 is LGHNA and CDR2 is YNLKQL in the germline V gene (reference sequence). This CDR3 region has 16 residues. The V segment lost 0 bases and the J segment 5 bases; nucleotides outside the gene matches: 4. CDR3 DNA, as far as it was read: TGTGCCAGCAGCCAAGATAACAGGGGGCGAACCGGGCAGCTCTAC. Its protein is CASSQDNRGRTGQLY. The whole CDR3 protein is CASSQDNRGRTGQLYF.

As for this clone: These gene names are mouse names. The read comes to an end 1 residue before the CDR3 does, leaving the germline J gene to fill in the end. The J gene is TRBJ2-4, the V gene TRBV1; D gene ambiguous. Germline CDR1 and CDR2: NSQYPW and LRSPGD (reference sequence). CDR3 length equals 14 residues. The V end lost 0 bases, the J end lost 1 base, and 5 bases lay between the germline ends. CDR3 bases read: TGCACCTGCAGTGCAGATTCTGGTCAAAACACCTTGTAC. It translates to CTCSADSGQNTLY. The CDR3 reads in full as CTCSADSGQNTLYF.

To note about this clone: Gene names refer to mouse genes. This chain's CDR3 is CASPDANTEVFF. CDR3 bases read: TGTGCCAGCCCGGATGCAAACACAGAAGTCTTC. The V and J genes are TRBV2 and TRBJ1-1; D is unclear. The CDR3 end lies 1 residue beyond the end of the read and is filled in from the germline J gene. The germline CDR1 and CDR2 sequences are LGHNA and YSYQKL. V was pared by 8 bases and J by 0 bases, with 7 bases between. There are 12 residues in the CDR3.

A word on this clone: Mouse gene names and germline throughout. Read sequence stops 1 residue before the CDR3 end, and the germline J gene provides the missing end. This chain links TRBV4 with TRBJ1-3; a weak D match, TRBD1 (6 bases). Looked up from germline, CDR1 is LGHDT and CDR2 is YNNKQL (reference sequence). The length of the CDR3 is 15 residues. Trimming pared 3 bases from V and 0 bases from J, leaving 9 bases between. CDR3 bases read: TGTGCCAGCAGCTACGGGACAAATTCTGGAAATACGCTCTAT. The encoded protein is CASSYGTNSGNTLY. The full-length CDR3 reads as CASSYGTNSGNTLYF.

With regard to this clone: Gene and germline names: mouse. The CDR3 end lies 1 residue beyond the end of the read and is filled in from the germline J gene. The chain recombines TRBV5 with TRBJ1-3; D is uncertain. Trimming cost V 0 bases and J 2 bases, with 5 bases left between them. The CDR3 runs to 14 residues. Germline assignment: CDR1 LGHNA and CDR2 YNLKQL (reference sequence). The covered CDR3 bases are TGTGCCAGCAGCCAAGAGGGGACTGGAAATACGCTCTAT. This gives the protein CASSQEGTGNTLY. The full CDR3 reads CASSQEGTGNTLYF.

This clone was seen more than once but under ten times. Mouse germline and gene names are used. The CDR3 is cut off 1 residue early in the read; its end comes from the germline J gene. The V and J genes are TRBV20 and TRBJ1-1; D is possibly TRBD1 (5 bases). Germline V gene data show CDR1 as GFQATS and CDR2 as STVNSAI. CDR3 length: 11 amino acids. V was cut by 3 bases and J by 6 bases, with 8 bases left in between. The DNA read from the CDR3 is TGTGGTGCTAGAAAGACAGCAGAAGTCTTC. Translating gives CGARKTAEVF. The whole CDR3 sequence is CGARKTAEVFF.